The clone carrying this T cell receptor beta chain was counted ten times or more. Amplified TCR beta CDR3 regions came from RNA transcripts. TCR CDR3 underwent first-round RT-PCR with the HTBI primer set. One entry per CDR3 protein, called by TCRdb with MiXCR from the multiplex PCR reads. The table has 640,000 or so distinct CDR3 sequences, more than 13% seen once. The sample comes from a study of T cells in Graves' hyperthyroidism and ophthalmopathy. Trimming took off 6 bases at V and 0 bases at J, with 15 bases between the two ends. The CDR3 spans 16 residues. PBMCs were collected from a 10 ml volume of fresh peripheral blood.

This clonotype was sampled from a woman aged 18-29 years with Graves' ophthalmopathy. The sequenced sample consisted of blood. V and J are TRBV12-3 or TRBV12-4 and TRBJ2-1; TRBD2 might be the D (5 bases). The CDR3 sequence: CASRGSVGDSYNEQFF. DNA of the CDR3: TGTGCCAGCAGGGGGAGCGTGGGCGACTCCTACAATGAGCAGTTCTTC.